These T cell receptor beta chains were read from a single sample in a study of blood T cells in healthy people across ages. TCRdb reanalysed the 5' RACE reads using MiXCR and keeps one entry per CDR3 protein. The sample includes 600,000 to 1,000,000 distinct CDR3 sequences, just under 25% of them seen just once. These records were also assigned to another study, of T cells of mothers and their children.

Material for sequencing was blood. All receptors derive from a boy younger than 18 in good health. Each CDR3 is given with its conserved first and last residue. A D gene is named only where the DNA matches it firmly. Only some rows state a clone size, as once, few, many or a class for expanded clones.

j_call | clone_size | v_call | d_call | cdr3_aa | cdr3_nt
TRBJ2-7 | few | TRBV6-6 | . | CATWDRSDYEQYF | TGTGCCACCTGGGACCGGTCGGATTACGAGCAGTACTTC
TRBJ2-7 | few | TRBV5-1 | . | CASSLYPAHEQYF | TGCGCCAGCAGCTTATACCCGGCTCACGAGCAGTACTTC
TRBJ1-2 | . | TRBV13 | . | CASSAGQSGYTF | TGTGCCAGCAGCGCGGGGCAGAGCGGCTACACCTTC
TRBJ2-7 | . | TRBV27 | TRBD2 | CASSLEAGGSEQYF | TGTGCCAGCAGTTTAGAGGCGGGAGGGTCCGAGCAGTACTTC
TRBJ1-6 | few | TRBV20-1 | . | CSAREAGPGSPLHF | TGCAGTGCTAGAGAGGCAGGGCCGGGGTCACCCCTCCACTTT
TRBJ1-5 | . | TRBV3-1 | . | CASSQVAGNSNQPQHF | TGTGCCAGCAGCCAAGTGGCAGGCAATAGCAATCAGCCCCAGCATTTT
TRBJ2-2 | . | TRBV3-1 | TRBD1 | CASGPGGWTGELFF | TGTGCCAGCGGACCAGGGGGCTGGACCGGGGAGCTGTTTTTT
TRBJ1-2 | few | TRBV5-6 | TRBD1 | CASSGATGTGYGYTF | TGTGCCAGCAGCGGGGCGACAGGGACTGGATATGGCTACACCTTC
TRBJ2-4 | few | TRBV28 | . | CASSWVVPNIQYF | TGTGCCAGCAGTTGGGTAGTCCCCAACATTCAGTACTTC
TRBJ1-1 | . | TRBV25-1 | . | CAGSDIGGLGGPSNTEAFF | TGTGCCGGCAGTGACATCGGGGGACTTGGAGGACCTTCGAACACTGAAGCTTTCTTT
TRBJ2-2 | many | TRBV7-3 | . | CASSLRSTGELFF | TGTGCCAGCAGCTTAAGGTCCACCGGGGAGCTGTTTTTT
TRBJ2-2 | . | TRBV14 | . | CASSRLVATGELFF | TGTGCCAGCAGCCGGCTAGTGGCCACCGGGGAGCTGTTTTTT
TRBJ2-3 | . | TRBV5-1 | TRBD2 | CASSAIYISGSPSPDTQYF | TGCGCCAGCAGCGCCATATATATTAGCGGGAGTCCCTCTCCAGATACGCAGTATTTT
TRBJ2-1 | . | TRBV4-3 | TRBD2 | CASSQDAGDVYNEQFF | TGCGCCAGCAGCCAAGACGCGGGAGATGTCTACAATGAGCAGTTCTTC
TRBJ1-6 | . | TRBV15 | . | CATSSGGVGDSGSPLHF | TGTGCCACCAGCTCCGGCGGGGTTGGAGATTCGGGTTCACCCCTCCACTTT
TRBJ2-5 | few | TRBV20-1 | . | CSATSRVQETQYF | TGCAGTGCTACGTCGAGAGTTCAAGAGACCCAGTACTTC
TRBJ2-7 | . | TRBV7-8 | TRBD1 | CASSYPGTDSYEQYF | TGTGCCAGCAGCTACCCCGGGACAGACTCCTACGAGCAGTACTTC
TRBJ2-7 | . | TRBV4-1 | . | CVSSQDEGTYYEQYF | TGCGTCAGCAGCCAAGACGAAGGGACCTACTACGAGCAGTACTTC
TRBJ2-1 | . | TRBV6-2/TRBV6-3 | . | CASSYYTDNEQFF | TGTGCCAGCAGTTACTATACCGACAATGAGCAGTTCTTC
TRBJ2-5 | many | TRBV20-1 | . | CSASTGKETQYF | TGCAGTGCTAGCACAGGGAAAGAGACCCAGTACTTC
TRBJ2-1 | . | TRBV7-2 | TRBD2 | CASSLTSGGVQFF | TGTGCCAGCAGCTTGACTAGCGGGGGGGTGCAGTTCTTC
TRBJ2-1 | few | TRBV27 | TRBD2 | CASSTSPLAGVNEQFF | TGTGCCAGCAGCACTTCTCCATTAGCGGGGGTTAATGAGCAGTTCTTC
TRBJ1-1 | . | TRBV12-3/TRBV12-4 | . | CASSLGPGTAFF | TGTGCCAGCAGTTTGGGTCCCGGGACGGCTTTCTTT
TRBJ1-6 | . | TRBV11-2 | . | CASSLNMPSNSPLHF | TGTGCCAGCAGCTTAAATATGCCCTCAAATTCACCCCTCCACTTT
TRBJ1-2 | . | TRBV29-1 | . | CSGGQSTNYGYTF | TGCAGCGGAGGACAGAGTACTAACTATGGCTACACCTTC
TRBJ1-2 | few | TRBV27 | TRBD1 | CASRTTGGDYGYTF | TGTGCCAGCAGAACGACAGGGGGCGACTATGGCTACACCTTC
TRBJ2-1 | few | TRBV11-3 | TRBD2 | CASSSTLAGKNNEQFF | TGTGCCAGCAGCTCCACTCTAGCGGGGAAAAACAATGAGCAGTTCTTC
TRBJ2-1 | few | TRBV5-6 | TRBD1 | CASSLLSPGGQFF | TGTGCCAGCAGCTTGTTATCACCAGGGGGGCAGTTCTTC
TRBJ2-1 | . | TRBV6-2/TRBV6-3 | TRBD2 | CASNGLAGSSYNEQFF | TGTGCCAGCAACGGACTAGCGGGAAGCTCCTACAATGAGCAGTTCTTC
TRBJ2-5 | few | TRBV7-2 | . | CASSLEGLQTFQETQYF | TGTGCCAGCAGCTTAGAGGGTTTGCAGACCTTCCAAGAGACCCAGTACTTC
TRBJ2-4 | . | TRBV11-2 | . | CASSNTVTAILAKNIQYF | TGTGCCAGCAGCAATACGGTAACAGCCATTCTAGCCAAAAACATTCAGTACTTC
TRBJ2-3 | few | TRBV7-3 | TRBD1 | CASSRQIGTGTDTQYF | TGTGCCAGCAGCAGACAAATAGGGACAGGGACAGATACGCAGTATTTT
TRBJ2-5 | few | TRBV29-1 | TRBD1 | CSGRDRVVSETQYF | TGCAGCGGAAGGGACAGGGTGGTTTCAGAGACCCAGTACTTC
TRBJ1-1 | many | TRBV30 | TRBD1 | CAWDLTGESQAFF | TGTGCCTGGGACCTGACAGGGGAGTCTCAAGCTTTCTTT
TRBJ2-5 | few | TRBV20-1 | . | CSASLGETQYF | TGCAGTGCTAGCCTGGGGGAGACCCAGTACTTC
TRBJ1-1 | . | TRBV7-9 | . | CASSIRPPIEAFF | TGTGCCAGCAGCATTAGGCCCCCAATTGAAGCTTTCTTT
TRBJ1-4 | . | TRBV6-5 | . | CASSSNNAWGEKLFF | TGTGCCAGCAGCTCGAACAACGCGTGGGGTGAAAAACTGTTTTTT
TRBJ2-2 | . | TRBV7-6 | TRBD1 | CASSLGQGTLLNTGELFF | TGTGCCAGCAGCTTAGGACAGGGGACTCTCTTGAACACCGGGGAGCTGTTTTTT
TRBJ2-7 | . | TRBV7-2 | . | CASSPSNRQLRREQYF | TGTGCCAGCAGCCCCAGCAACCGACAGTTGAGACGCGAGCAGTACTTC
TRBJ2-1 | once | TRBV15 | TRBD2 | CATSRLSGGPLEYEQFF | TGTGCCACCAGCAGACTGAGCGGGGGCCCGCTAGAGTATGAGCAGTTCTTC
TRBJ2-7 | . | TRBV5-1 | . | CASSYDHYEQYF | TGCGCCAGCAGCTACGATCACTACGAGCAGTACTTC
TRBJ1-6 | . | TRBV6-2/TRBV6-3 | . | CASSYRGQINSPLHF | TGTGCCAGCAGTTATCGCGGACAGATTAATTCACCCCTCCACTTT
TRBJ2-5 | . | TRBV11-3 | . | CASSGTDSETQYF | TGTGCCAGCAGCGGGACTGATTCGGAGACCCAGTACTTC
TRBJ1-5 | few | TRBV15 | . | CATSRAQQEGQPQHF | TGTGCCACCAGCAGAGCTCAGCAGGAAGGCCAGCCCCAGCATTTT
TRBJ2-5 | . | TRBV7-2 | . | CASSLVGTPDQTQYF | TGTGCCAGCAGCTTAGTTGGAACTCCGGACCAGACCCAGTACTTC
TRBJ2-1 | few | TRBV9 | . | CASSVGLETYNEQFF | TGTGCCAGCAGCGTAGGGCTAGAGACCTACAATGAGCAGTTCTTC
TRBJ1-1 | many | TRBV29-1 | . | CSVEGWTEAFF | TGCAGCGTTGAGGGGTGGACTGAAGCTTTCTTT
TRBJ2-3 | . | TRBV7-3 | . | CASKSRATSSTDTQYF | TGTGCCAGCAAGTCCCGGGCAACATCTAGCACAGATACGCAGTATTTT
TRBJ2-1 | . | TRBV7-3 | . | CASSLLGGNPGPGRSNEQFF | TGTGCCAGCAGCTTATTAGGGGGGAATCCGGGCCCCGGGAGGAGCAATGAGCAGTTCTTC
TRBJ1-5 | . | TRBV7-9 | . | CASSFTGTGQPQHF | TGTGCCAGCAGCTTTACAGGGACGGGCCAGCCCCAGCATTTT
TRBJ2-5 | . | TRBV7-2 | . | CASSLRQVSQGTQYF | TGTGCCAGCAGCTTAAGACAAGTCTCCCAAGGGACCCAGTACTTC
TRBJ1-3 | . | TRBV7-8 | . | CAGSLESGMHTIYF | TGTGCCGGCAGCTTAGAGTCCGGAATGCACACCATATATTTT
TRBJ1-1 | . | TRBV7-2 | . | CASSHLTKGTEAFF | TGTGCCAGCAGCCACCTCACGAAGGGGACTGAAGCTTTCTTT
TRBJ2-1 | few | TRBV20-1 | TRBD2 | CSARATERTSGYNEQFF | TGCAGTGCTAGAGCGACCGAGCGGACTAGCGGCTACAATGAGCAGTTCTTC